The 2 T cell receptor beta chains below were found in one sample sequenced in a study of cytomegalovirus exposure and HLA in healthy donors (dated 2017 in TCRdb). Libraries came from the immunoSEQ multiplex PCR assay. A mixture of 60 forward primers for TCR Vbeta segments and 13 reverse primers for TCR Jbeta segments was used in the multiplex PCR. TCRdb limited this immuneACCESS table to in-frame rearrangements with V and J called. A share of clones is missing; checked studies link under half to unresolved V genes, and the rest is unexplained. For this sample the table gives under 110,000 clones, of which around 76% were detected only once. The ten biggest clones cover under 6.5% of the sample. Material: PBMCs. The receptors were gathered from a woman aged 45 to 65 in good health and CMV-seropositive.

The J gene is TRBJ2-1, the V gene TRBV29-1; 12 bases are shared with TRBD2. V was clipped by 6 bases and J by 8 bases; unmatched bases: 14. Germline CDR1 SQVTM, CDR2 ANQGSEA. The CDR3 consists of 16 residues. The CDR3 DNA reads as TGCAGCGTGGGTCTGAGGACTAGCGGGGACCCATATGAGCAGTTCTTC. This codes for CSVGLRTSGDPYEQFF.

The chain uses TRBV4-1 and TRBJ1-3; D is perhaps TRBD1 (6 bases). CDR1 MGHRA and CDR2 YSYEKL come from the germline V gene. This CDR3 comprises 14 residues. The V end lost 3 bases, the J end lost 4 bases, and 10 bases lay between the germline ends. CDR3 region: CASSHYGQGNTIYF. CDR3 DNA: TGCGCCAGCAGCCACTATGGACAGGGAAACACCATATATTTT.